Below, one T cell receptor (beta chain) is given with its context. The antigen is not known. A read error may be the cause here, since a much bigger clone is one base away. TCR alpha and beta CDR3 regions were amplified from RNA using iRepertoire nested multiplex PCR. Tissue mRNA or PBMC total RNA, 100-400 ng, went into one-step reverse transcription and amplification. From the multiplex PCR reads, TCRdb called clonotypes with MiXCR, one entry per CDR3 protein. The data contain about 130,000 distinct CDR3 sequences, roughly a quarter of them singletons. Per germline, CDR1 DFQATT and CDR2 SNEGSKA (reference sequence). CDR3 length equals 14 residues. The data stem from a study of glioma-infiltrating T cells. Study results and limitations: Only very few CDR3 sequences appeared in both tissue and blood. Gliomas, especially low-grade, showed above-expected tissue-blood divergence; non-neoplastic patients showed below.

The sequence derives from a human donor with low-grade glioma or glioblastoma, undergoing nonglioma brain surgery, or in good health (not recorded which). The sequencing input was glioma tissue, nonneoplastic brain tissue, or PBMCs (not recorded which). The chain couples TRBV20-1 to TRBJ2-5, with D perhaps TRBD1 (5 bases). This chain's CDR3 is CSARARVGLETEYF. The CDR3 DNA reads as TGCAGTGCTAGAGCCAGGGTCGGTTTGGAGACCGAGTACTTC.